The present entry profiles one T cell receptor (beta chain) with its context. This sample was included in a study of shared clonotypes between healthy human individuals. The assay was carried out at the deep level. Original handling: Filtering differed since immunoSEQ provided only junctions, with no quality scores. TCRdb keeps only in-frame clones here, not all; method: immunoSEQ multiplex PCR. That table furnishes V, J and clone size, whereas the DNA furnished D and trimming. Counted here are under 850,000 clones, approximately 92% occurring once; the ten biggest clones make up around 24%. There are 14 residues in the CDR3. In germline, CDR1 is MGHRA, CDR2 YSYEKL. Germline trimming cut 0 bases from V and 8 bases from J; bases unmatched to any gene: 3. CD8 cells classed as naive were CD45RO-negative and positively selected for CCR7, excluding terminally differentiated effector memory CD45RA+ cells.

This receptor was identified in a man between 25 and 39 years old in good health. The chain joins TRBV4-1 to TRBJ2-1; 8 nucleotides align to TRBD1. Sequencing used naive CD8+ T cells sorted from blood. CDR3: CASSQDGQGYEQFF. CDR3 in DNA: TGCGCCAGCAGCCAAGATGGACAGGGCTATGAGCAGTTCTTC.